The present TCR beta chain was sequenced within a study of T cells in Graves' hyperthyroidism and ophthalmopathy. At the level of the study: Once the initial diagnosis was made, peripheral blood was obtained before any treatment. General observations from the study: Most thyroid clonotypes with frequency above 0.001 were detected in blood.

What was amplified from RNA transcripts were TCR beta CDR3 regions. The TCR CDR3 was amplified in a first-round RT-PCR using the HTBI primer set. Each CDR3 protein is one row after TCRdb ran MiXCR on the multiplex PCR reads. Here the sample spans a few hundred thousand distinct CDR3 sequences, 15% to 18% being singletons. Patients aged 18 to 65 with hyperthyroidism were newly diagnosed, with duration under 2 months. The V segment lost 3 bases and the J segment 1 base; nucleotides outside the gene matches: 10. Germline assignment: CDR1 KGHSH and CDR2 LQKENI. CDR3 length equals 18 residues. Comment on this clonotype: Its antigen is not known.

Sequenced sample: blood. This TCR was recovered from a woman in her thirties with Graves' hyperthyroidism. The chain uses TRBV18 and TRBJ1-5, with 9 bases matching TRBD1. CDR3 DNA: TGTGCCAGCTCACCGGGTTTCCGGACAGGGGTAAGCAATCAGCCCCAGCATTTT. Translated, it gives CASSPGFRTGVSNQPQHF.